This T cell receptor beta chain was captured by sequencing in a study of blood T cell repertoires in COVID-19 (dated by TCRdb to the early 2020s). About the study as a whole: Collaborator samples came from the United States, Italy and Spain and covered acute and convalescent phases of COVID-19. The samples were drawn from the first 160 participants of the ongoing ImmuneRACE study and from 950 to 1,500 subjects provided by 6 global collaborators. The material from the prospective study consisted of cDNA or gDNA derived from T cells, B-cell-depleted T cells, or PBMCs. Deeply sampled blood TCRbeta repertoires from subjects exposed to, actively infected with, or recovered from COVID-19 were included in the dataset. The repertoires were made available in a free public database intended to serve as a resource for research on the immune response to SARS-CoV-2. Sample metadata almost always included a de-identified subject ID, COVID-19 status, age in years and sex. Where HLA class I and class II types were available, the types were taken from metadata supplied by the sample provider, not from assay-based typing.

As for this clone: What this receptor recognizes is not known. No base-level quality is on record; no much larger clone is a single base apart.

Whole blood was collected in K2EDTA tubes by collaborating institutions according to the institutions' own protocols. For TCRbeta analysis, collaborator samples were shipped as frozen whole blood, as isolated PBMCs, or as DNA extracted from either sample type. TCRbeta CDR3 regions were amplified from genomic DNA by means of the immunoSEQ Assay, a bias-controlled multiplex PCR. For the original study's pipeline: Within the assay, amplification of reference gene primers was used to estimate how many nucleated cells each sample contained. Sequence reads were collapsed and filtered to measure the absolute abundance of every unique TCRbeta CDR3 rearrangement. For each sample, productive Simpson clonality was calculated by taking the square root of Simpson's diversity index across productive rearrangements. In TCRdb, the immuneACCESS table is reduced to in-frame sequences with V and J assigned. These tables do not hold every clone; where another copy was compared, an unresolved V gene accounts for under half, and the others remain unexplained. Clonal size and the V and J genes are those of that table, whereas D and trimming came from the DNA. The sample profile shows about 400,000 clones; 89% of them were found once. The ten biggest clones cover around 1.3% of the sample.

V was cut back by 7 bases and J by 4 bases, leaving a gap of 10 bases between them. From its cysteine to its phenylalanine, the CDR3 spans 12 amino acids. Just CDR3 DNA is preserved here, 36 bases in frame from base 1. According to the germline V gene, CDR1 reads WSHSY and CDR2 reads SAAADI. Results the study describes overall, beyond this receptor: The quantity of clinical and demographic metadata differed by source and by participant and was supplied without curation.

This TCR derives from a man aged 40-49 years with acute or convalescent COVID-19. The chain joins TRBV10-2 to TRBJ1-2; matching of 6 bases hints at TRBD1 as the D gene. The sequenced sample consisted of peripheral blood. In nucleotides, the sequence is TGCGCCAGCATGACGGACAGCTATGGCTACACCTTC. Translated, it reads CASMTDSYGYTF.